Below are 20 T cell receptor beta chains sequenced from a single sample in a study of cytomegalovirus exposure and HLA in healthy donors. The PCR ran on 60 Vbeta and 13 Jbeta primers. Method: immunoSEQ multiplex PCR; TCRdb's copy keeps in-frame clones and lacks some. The repertoire consists of 150,000 to 200,000 clones, with roughly 80% occurring once and the leading ten covering about 1.6%. The sample taken for sequencing was PBMCs. These TCRs come from a man aged 50 or older in good health and CMV-seronegative.

The chain employs TRBV19 and TRBJ2-5, with TRBD1 identical over 7 bases. The germline CDR1 and CDR2 sequences are LNHDA and SQIVND (reference sequence). The CDR3 runs 16 residues. The trim removed 4 bases at V and 0 bases at J, leaving 8 bases unmatched. For the CDR3, the DNA is TGTGCCAGTAGTAAAACTAGACAGGGATACCAAGAGACCCAGTACTTC. Protein sequence: CASSKTRQGYQETQYF.

V gene TRBV4-2 combines with J gene TRBJ1-2, with TRBD1 matching over 8 bases. Germline CDR1 reads LGHNA; CDR2 reads YNFKEQ. With 4 bases clipped from V and 2 bases from J, the junction kept 9 bases outside the gene matches. The CDR3 length is 16 residues. CDR3: CASSPPGGTGNYGYTF. As DNA, the CDR3 is TGTGCCAGCAGCCCCCCCGGGGGGACAGGAAACTATGGCTACACCTTC.

The chain combines TRBV2 with TRBJ1-1; D gene unclear. The CDR3 covers 14 residues. Trimming took 7 bases from V and 1 from J, leaving 13 bases between them. Germline lookup yields CDR1 SNHLY and CDR2 FYNNEI. The CDR3 coding sequence is TGTGCCAGCAACTTTCCGCCAGGGAACACTGAAGCTTTCTTT. Encoded protein: CASNFPPGNTEAFF.

This clone is a singleton in its sample. Germline and junction disagree at one end, which may indicate a read error. V usage is TRBV7-9 and J usage is TRBJ2-3; D gene uncertain. There are 13 residues in the CDR3. From germline, CDR1 is SEHNR and CDR2 FQNEAQ (reference sequence). The CDR3 DNA is TGTTCCAGCAGCCTACCCTCGGTCCAAACGCAGTATTTT. Translated, it gives CSSSLPSVQTQYF.

The V call is TRBV7-2, the J call TRBJ2-3, with D unclear. Deletions cut 4 bases from V and 1 base from J, with 9 bases between. This CDR3 contains 14 residues. Germline assignment: CDR1 SGHTA and CDR2 FQGNSA. CDR3 residues: CASSSSGRTDTQYF. CDR3 DNA: TGTGCCAGCAGCTCCAGTGGTCGCACAGATACGCAGTATTTT.

The V and J genes are TRBV12-5 and TRBJ2-3, with TRBD2 matching 9 bases. The CDR3 contains 16 residues. With V trimmed by 3 bases and J by 3 bases, 7 bases remained unmatched. Germline-derived CDR1 and CDR2 are LGHNT and FRNRAP. In nucleotides, the CDR3 is TGTGCTAGTGGTTTTTTGTTAGCGGGAGAGACAGATACGCAGTATTTT. It yields the protein CASGFLLAGETDTQYF.

This clone was observed a few times. The rearrangement joins TRBV6-5 to TRBJ2-7; 10 bases map to TRBD2. Germline CDR1 is MNHEY and CDR2 is SVGAGI. V gave up 10 bases and J gave up 2 bases; unmatched junction bases: 8. This CDR3 contains 14 residues. The DNA of the CDR3 is TGTGCCACCCTTAGCGGGGGGCAACCCTACGAGCAGTACTTC. Translating gives CATLSGGQPYEQYF.

The chain joins TRBV6-5 to TRBJ1-4; 12 nucleotides line up with TRBD1. This CDR3 comprises 13 residues. Germline-derived CDR1 and CDR2 are MNHEY and SVGAGI. The ends lost 6 bases at V and 8 bases at J; junction bases unmatched: 1. Here the CDR3 DNA reads TGTGCCAGCAGAGGGACAGGGGGCGAAAAACTGTTTTTT. It specifies CASRGTGGEKLFF.

J is TRBJ2-1 and V is TRBV28, with 11 bases fitting TRBD2. The CDR3 contains 19 residues. Looked up from germline, CDR1 is MDHEN and CDR2 is SYDVKM. The trim removed 5 bases at V and 4 bases at J, leaving 16 bases unmatched. CDR3 bases: TGTGCCAGCAGTCCGGACTGGGGACTAGCGGCAAATCGTTACAATGAGCAGTTCTTC. Its translation is CASSPDWGLAANRYNEQFF.

This clone showed up just once. The V gene is TRBV6-6, the J gene TRBJ2-7; D remains ambiguous. The CDR3 runs to 13 residues. Germline V gene lookup returns CDR1 MNHNY and CDR2 SVGAGI (reference sequence). The V end was cut by 2 bases, the J end by 1 base, with 6 bases between. This chain's CDR3 is CASSYGQSYEQYF. The DNA for the CDR3 is TGTGCCAGCAGTTACGGCCAGTCCTACGAGCAGTACTTC.

This clone was seen a single time. This chain connects TRBV19 to TRBJ1-2; 8 bases line up with TRBD1. The CDR3 loop spans 16 amino acids. J lost 6 bases, V lost 6 bases, and 15 bases had no gene match. CDR1 is LNHDA, CDR2 SQIVND, per germline (reference sequence). Here the CDR3 reads CASRFTQGALLHGYTF. CDR3 DNA sequence: TGTGCCAGTAGATTCACTCAGGGGGCGCTATTACATGGCTACACCTTC.

The CDR3 region is CASGLVQDLQTGRETQYF. The CDR3 bases are TGTGCTAGTGGTTTGGTACAGGATTTGCAGACGGGTCGCGAAACCCAGTACTTC. The gene calls are TRBV12-5 and TRBJ2-5; D may be TRBD1 (5 bases). Trimming cost V 0 bases and J 8 bases, with 25 bases left between them. Germline loops: CDR1 LGHNT, CDR2 FRNRAP. This CDR3 region has 18 residues. The complete variable domain, with remaining parts taken from reference TRBV12-5 and TRBJ2-5, reads DARVTQTPRHKVTEMGQEVTMRCQPILGHNTVFWYRQTMMQGLELLAYFRNRAPLDDSGMPKDRFSAEMPDATLATLKIQPSEPRDSAVYFCASGLVQDLQTGRETQYFGPGTRLLVL.

The chain couples TRBV5-4 to TRBJ1-5; D is unresolved. There are 13 residues in the CDR3. CDR1 is SGHNT, CDR2 YYREEE, per germline (reference sequence). V gave up 0 bases and J gave up 7 bases, with 8 bases separating them. DNA for the CDR3: TGTGCCAGCAGCTTGGCCCCGGGGCAGCCCCAGCATTTT. It specifies CASSLAPGQPQHF.

V usage is TRBV7-9 and J usage is TRBJ1-1; TRBD1 might be the D (6 bases). The V end lost 0 bases, the J end lost 1 base, and 9 bases lay between the germline ends. The germline V gene has CDR1 SEHNR and CDR2 FQNEAQ (reference sequence). The length of the CDR3 is 15 residues. Written as DNA, the CDR3 is TGTGCCAGCAGCTTAGCGGAGACAGGGAACACTGAAGCTTTCTTT. Protein product: CASSLAETGNTEAFF.

J is TRBJ2-1 and V is TRBV27; 10 bases are shared with TRBD2. Germline assignment: CDR1 MNHEY and CDR2 SMNVEV (reference sequence). Unmatched junction bases numbered 11, after V lost 6 bases and J lost 9 bases. This CDR3 has 15 amino acids. CDR3 sequence (DNA): TGTGCCAGCAGATCCGGGACTAGCGATTTAGGTGAGCAGTTCTTC. The encoded protein is CASRSGTSDLGEQFF.

The chain is built from TRBV6-6 and TRBJ2-1, with 12 nucleotides matching TRBD1. Germline V gene sequence: CDR1 MNHNY, CDR2 SVGAGI (reference sequence). This CDR3 has 16 residues. Trimming took 6 bases from V and 7 from J; bases not matched to a gene: 10. DNA of the CDR3: TGTGCCAGCAGCCGCCCGGGACAGGGGGCGAGGAATGAGCAGTTCTTC. It codes for CASSRPGQGARNEQFF.

This clone has just one count. This sequence joins TRBV4-2 and TRBJ2-6; no definite D call. CDR1 is LGHNA and CDR2 is YNFKEQ in the germline V gene. This CDR3 comprises 19 residues. V dropped 1 base and J dropped 0 bases, with 16 bases sitting between them. The CDR3 region is CASSQVAVSSLSGANVLTF. The CDR3 DNA reads as TGTGCCAGCAGCCAAGTTGCGGTCAGCTCCCTCTCTGGGGCCAACGTCCTGACTTTC.

This rearrangement joins TRBV6-1 to TRBJ2-7, with D possibly being TRBD1 (6 bases). This CDR3 spans 12 amino acids. The germline V gene has CDR1 MNHNS and CDR2 SASEGT. The germline V and J ends were trimmed by 6 bases and 4 bases, with 10 bases remaining between them. The chain's CDR3 is CASRDRIYEQYF. The CDR3 region has the DNA TGTGCCAGCAGGGACAGAATATACGAGCAGTACTTC.

V is TRBV5-1 and J is TRBJ2-3; TRBD1 might be the D (5 bases). From germline, CDR1 is SGHRS and CDR2 YFSETQ. CDR3 size: 13 residues. The V end lost 1 base, the J end lost 8 bases, and 11 bases lay between the germline ends. The chain's CDR3 is CASSLQGVSTQYF. CDR3 DNA: TGCGCCAGCAGCTTGCAAGGGGTTAGTACGCAGTATTTT. The entire variable domain, with the rest obtained from reference TRBV5-1 and TRBJ2-3, is as follows: KAGVTQTPRYLIKTRGQQVTLSCSPISGHRSVSWYQQTPGQGLQFLFEYFSETQRNKGNFPGRFSGRQFSNSRSEMNVSTLELGDSALYLCASSLQGVSTQYFGPGTRLTVL.

This clone appeared a few times. The rearrangement links TRBV4-3 to TRBJ2-7; 7 nucleotides match TRBD1. The CDR3 totals 14 residues. From germline, CDR1 is LGHNA and CDR2 YSLEER. The J segment lost 6 bases and the V segment lost 2 bases, leaving 7 bases of the junction unmatched. CDR3 sequence reads: CASSQQTGAIEQYF. For the CDR3, the DNA is TGCGCCAGCAGCCAACAAACAGGGGCGATCGAGCAGTACTTC.